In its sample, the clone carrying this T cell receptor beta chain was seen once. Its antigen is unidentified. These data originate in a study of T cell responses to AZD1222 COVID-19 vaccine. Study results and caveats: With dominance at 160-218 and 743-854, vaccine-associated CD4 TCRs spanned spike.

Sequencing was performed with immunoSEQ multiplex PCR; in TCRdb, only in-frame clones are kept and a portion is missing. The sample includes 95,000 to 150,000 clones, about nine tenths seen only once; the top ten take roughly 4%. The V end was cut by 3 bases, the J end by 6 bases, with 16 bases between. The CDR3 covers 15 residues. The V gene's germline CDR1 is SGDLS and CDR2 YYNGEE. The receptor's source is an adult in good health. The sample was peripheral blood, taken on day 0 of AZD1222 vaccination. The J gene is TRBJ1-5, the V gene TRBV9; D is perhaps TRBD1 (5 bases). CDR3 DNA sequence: TGTGCCAGCAGCGCAGGCGGGGGTGTCGGTCAGCCCCAGCATTTT. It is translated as CASSAGGGVGQPQHF.